Below, 18 T cell receptor beta chains from the same sample are listed, as sequenced in a study of PD-L1 blockade in urothelial cancer. This sample's time point: peripheral blood 6 weeks after treatment start. Sequencing was performed with immunoSEQ multiplex PCR; in TCRdb, only in-frame clones are kept and a portion is missing. The profile shows 40,000 to 55,000 clones, around 86% of them singletons. The sample was PBMCs, taken around atezolizumab (anti-PD-L1) treatment. These receptors were obtained from a man in his sixties with urothelial cancer.

The chain recombines TRBV6-1 with TRBJ1-5; unclear D gene. Trimming pared 0 bases from V and 6 bases from J, leaving 9 bases between. The CDR3 spans 14 residues. Germline-derived CDR1 and CDR2 are MNHNS and SASEGT. CDR3 sequence (DNA): TGTGCCAGCAGTGAAGCGCTTCGAGGTCAGCCCCAGCATTTT. Translated, it gives CASSEALRGQPQHF.

This chain connects TRBV4-2 to TRBJ2-2; a possible D gene is TRBD2 (6 bases). In germline, CDR1 is LGHNA, CDR2 YNFKEQ. V lost 1 base, J lost 5 bases, and 8 bases lay in between. There are 14 residues in the CDR3. CDR3 in amino acids: CASSQGEETGELFF. The DNA of the CDR3 is TGTGCCAGCAGCCAAGGGGAGGAAACCGGGGAGCTGTTTTTT.

This chain joins TRBV11-3 and TRBJ2-1; 8 bases line up with TRBD1. Germline CDR1 reads SGHNT; CDR2 reads YENEEA. With V trimmed by 5 bases and J by 3 bases, 6 bases remained unmatched. The CDR3 has 15 amino acids. The CDR3 DNA reads TGTGCCAGCAGCGACCACAGGGGGGACTACAATGAGCAGTTCTTC. It specifies CASSDHRGDYNEQFF.

J is TRBJ2-5 and V is TRBV30; weak D call: TRBD1 (5 bases). Deletions cut 2 bases from V and 5 bases from J, with 9 bases between. Germline CDR1 reads GTSNPN; CDR2 reads SVGIG (reference sequence). This CDR3 comprises 12 residues. CDR3 coding DNA: TGTGCCTGGAGTCTAGGGGTGGAGACCCAGTACTTC. Translating gives CAWSLGVETQYF. Looking up the rest from reference TRBV30 and TRBJ2-5 gives the full variable domain: SQTIHQWPATLVQPVGSPLSLECTVEGTSNPNLYWYRQAAGRGLQLLFYSVGIGQISSEVPQNLSASRPQDRQFILSSKKLLLSDSGFYLCAWSLGVETQYFGPGTRLLVL.

A few counts support this clone. The V and J genes are TRBV30 and TRBJ1-2; D gene ambiguous. Per germline, CDR1 GTSNPN and CDR2 SVGIG (reference sequence). The CDR3 is made up of 10 amino acids. The germline V and J ends were trimmed by 8 bases and 10 bases, with 14 bases remaining between them. The DNA for the CDR3 is TGTGCCGTATCCATCCTAGACTACACCTTC. Amino acids: CAVSILDYTF. The entire variable domain, with the rest obtained from reference TRBV30 and TRBJ1-2, is as follows: SQTIHQWPATLVQPVGSPLSLECTVEGTSNPNLYWYRQAAGRGLQLLFYSVGIGQISSEVPQNLSASRPQDRQFILSSKKLLLSDSGFYLCAVSILDYTFGSGTRLTVV.

V usage is TRBV29-1 and J usage is TRBJ2-3, with 8 bases matching TRBD2. This CDR3 has 17 residues. V was clipped by 0 bases and J by 2 bases; unmatched bases: 10. CDR1 and CDR2 from the germline V gene are SQVTM and ANQGSEA. CDR3 in amino acids: CSVEDLLAGGLTDTQYF. CDR3 nucleotide sequence: TGCAGCGTTGAAGATCTACTGGCGGGGGGACTCACAGATACGCAGTATTTT.

J is TRBJ2-7 and V is TRBV7-2; 7 bases map to TRBD1. Trimming at V came to 5 bases and at J to 3 bases, leaving 7 bases not matched to a gene. Germline CDR1 and CDR2: SGHTA and FQGNSA. This CDR3 is built from 14 residues. CDR3 DNA: TGTGCCAGCAGCCCTCAGGGACAGATCTACGAGCAGTACTTC. Its translation: CASSPQGQIYEQYF.

The chain joins TRBV7-9 to TRBJ2-7, with 7 positions matching TRBD2. This CDR3 has 16 residues. CDR1 and CDR2 (germline): SEHNR, FQNEAQ (reference sequence). The ends lost 5 bases at V and 0 bases at J; junction bases unmatched: 10. CDR3 bases: TGTGCCAGCAGCGGGGCCGGGAGGAGAAGCTCCTACGAGCAGTACTTC. Its translation is CASSGAGRRSSYEQYF.

This rearrangement joins TRBV9 to TRBJ2-7; 10 bases match TRBD1. The CDR3 sequence is 15 residues long. J gave up 5 bases and V 4 bases, and 9 bases lay outside the gene matches. The germline V gene encodes CDR1 SGDLS and CDR2 YYNGEE. The chain's CDR3 is CASSISGTGVHEQYF. CDR3 coding DNA: TGTGCCAGCAGCATAAGCGGGACAGGGGTACACGAGCAGTACTTC.

This clone was detected only a few times. The gene calls are TRBV7-9 and TRBJ2-5, with D perhaps matching TRBD2 (6 bases). V was shortened by 2 bases and J by 5 bases, with 9 bases between the two germline ends. The CDR3 consists of 13 residues. CDR1 SEHNR and CDR2 FQNEAQ come from the germline V gene (reference sequence). This chain's CDR3 is CASSLTGVETQYF. In DNA, the CDR3 is TGTGCCAGCAGCTTAACGGGGGTGGAGACCCAGTACTTC. The variable domain in full, with the rest retrieved from reference TRBV7-9 and TRBJ2-5, is DTGVSQNPRHKITKRGQNVTFRCDPISEHNRLYWYRQTLGQGPEFLTYFQNEAQLEKSRLLSDRFSAERPKGSFSTLEIQRTEQGDSAMYLCASSLTGVETQYFGPGTRLLVL.

The gene calls are TRBV11-2 and TRBJ1-2; D gene ambiguous. Deletions cut 1 base from V and 13 bases from J, with 16 bases between. The CDR3 totals 13 residues. Germline loops: CDR1 SGHAT, CDR2 FQNNGV. Here the CDR3 reads CASSLGFSETSTF. The CDR3, as DNA: TGTGCCAGCAGCTTAGGTTTCTCTGAGACTAGCACCTTC.

The chain combines TRBV7-2 with TRBJ1-5, with D maybe TRBD1 (5 bases). V was pared by 5 bases and J by 6 bases, with 14 bases between. CDR1 is SGHTA, CDR2 FQGNSA, per germline. The CDR3 runs 14 residues. The CDR3: CASSPHGGFQPQHF. CDR3 sequence (DNA): TGTGCCAGCAGCCCCCACGGGGGATTTCAGCCCCAGCATTTT.

This clone was recorded only once. The chain couples TRBV7-9 to TRBJ1-2; TRBD1 matches at 7 bases. Germline V gives CDR1 SEHNR, CDR2 FQNEAQ (reference sequence). This CDR3 contains 16 residues. With 5 bases clipped from V and 7 bases from J, the junction kept 16 bases outside the gene matches. This chain's CDR3 is CASSQGIVQGTGGYTF. In nucleotides, the CDR3 is TGTGCCAGCAGCCAAGGGATAGTACAGGGGACTGGTGGCTACACCTTC. Together with reference TRBV7-9 and TRBJ1-2, the CDR3 gives the full variable domain: DTGVSQNPRHKITKRGQNVTFRCDPISEHNRLYWYRQTLGQGPEFLTYFQNEAQLEKSRLLSDRFSAERPKGSFSTLEIQRTEQGDSAMYLCASSQGIVQGTGGYTFGSGTRLTVV.

This chain joins TRBV28 and TRBJ1-2, with TRBD1 identical over 8 bases. The CDR3 loop spans 14 amino acids. Unmatched junction bases numbered 3, after V lost 2 bases and J lost 4 bases. The germline gives CDR1 MDHEN, CDR2 SYDVKM. The CDR3 loop reads CASSLPTGVYGYTF. CDR3 DNA sequence: TGTGCCAGCAGTTTACCGACAGGGGTCTATGGCTACACCTTC.

A few counts support this clone. The chain has TRBV30 and TRBJ1-6; D perhaps matches TRBD1 (5 bases). The germline V and J ends were trimmed by 0 bases and 14 bases, with 14 bases remaining between them. The CDR3 extends over 13 amino acids. Germline lookup yields CDR1 GTSNPN and CDR2 SVGIG (reference sequence). The CDR3 nucleotides are TGTGCCTGGAGTGTGGTTTCGGGGGGGTCCCTCCACTTT. It codes for CAWSVVSGGSLHF.

For the CDR3, the DNA is TGTGCCAGCAGTTACCAAAATAGCGGGGAGGATACGCAGTATTTT. Translating it yields CASSYQNSGEDTQYF. The chain couples TRBV6-5 to TRBJ2-3; 8 bases align to TRBD2. V lost 2 bases, J lost 6 bases, and 7 bases stayed unmatched. Germline V gene sequence: CDR1 MNHEY, CDR2 SVGAGI. The CDR3 has 15 amino acids.

The V gene is TRBV28, the J gene TRBJ2-7; 8 positions match TRBD2. Germline V gene sequence: CDR1 MDHEN, CDR2 SYDVKM. V shed 11 bases, J shed 4 bases, and the junction held 7 bases outside the gene matches. The CDR3 consists of 12 residues. CDR3 DNA sequence: TGTGCCGTCGGGGGGGGGCAGTACGAGCAGTACTTC. Amino acid sequence: CAVGGGQYEQYF.

The table lists this clone with a count of one. The chain employs TRBV9 and TRBJ2-7; D is possibly TRBD1 (5 bases). CDR1 and CDR2 (germline): SGDLS, YYNGEE. The CDR3 length is 13 residues. The V end was cut by 4 bases, the J end by 0 bases, with 8 bases between. CDR3 DNA: TGTGCCAGCAGCCCCGACAGCTCCTACGAGCAGTACTTC. Its protein is CASSPDSSYEQYF.